This T cell receptor beta chain appears in the sequencing data of a study of blood T cell repertoires in COVID-19. The CDR3 contains 15 residues. The J segment lost 4 bases and the V segment lost 3 bases, leaving 4 bases of the junction unmatched. Germline CDR1 reads SGDLS; CDR2 reads YYNGEE. Profiled with immunoSEQ multiplex PCR; TCRdb holds only in-frame clones, not every one. The data contain 95,000 to 110,000 clones, roughly 87% of them singletons. This TCR was sampled from a human donor in a cohort sampled during active COVID-19. The chain couples TRBV9 to TRBJ2-2; 9 positions agree with TRBD1. Specimen: peripheral blood. The DNA of the CDR3 is TGTGCCAGCAGCGCCGGACAGGGGCCCACCGGGGAGCTGTTTTTT. This encodes CASSAGQGPTGELFF. The full variable domain, with the rest looked up from reference TRBV9 and TRBJ2-2, is DSGVTQTPKHLITATGQRVTLRCSPRSGDLSVYWYQQSLDQGLQFLIQYYNGEERAKGNILERFSAQQFPDLHSELNLSSLELGDSALYFCASSAGQGPTGELFFGEGSRLTVL.